This T cell receptor beta chain was sequenced during a study of cytomegalovirus exposure and HLA in healthy donors (dated by TCRdb to the late 2010s). Turning to the overall study: According to a later analysis, one platform produced both the 120 validation repertoires and the 550 to 800 repertoires of the first cohort. The study aimed to test whether cataloging public T cell receptors could reveal signatures of past pathogen exposure. A separate validation cohort of over a hundred different subjects was used in addition to the approximately 700-subject first cohort. To predict cytomegalovirus infection status, the study combined high-throughput TCR immunosequencing, statistical association of individual TCRs with disease status, and machine learning. Broad study findings and their caveats: Most TCR sequences were observed very rarely across donors, whereas some public TCRs were present in many individuals. Subsequent analysis determined that TCRs grouped into clusters in the first cohort also showed a tendency toward co-occurrence across the approximately 120 validation repertoires, and 85% to 95% of cluster scores exceeded 0. The classifier was reported to diagnose cytomegalovirus status with high specificity and sensitivity in both the original and validation cohorts. The authors suggested that the approach could potentially be extended to other disease states and immunological phenotypes. The validation cohort had no HLA typing available for a later analysis, so co-occurrence within that cohort was assessed over all 120 or so repertoires. The study listed approximately 150 TCR beta chains as associated with cytomegalovirus. In vitro tests confirmed that a few of the cytomegalovirus-associated TCR beta chains recognize cytomegalovirus antigens.

Library method: the immunoSEQ multiplex PCR assay. The authors' pipeline ran thus. A statistical classification framework was developed to diagnose cytomegalovirus status using the catalog of TCR beta chain sequences. In its TCRdb copy, this immuneACCESS table keeps in-frame sequences only and misses some clones. Where compared with another copy, unresolved V genes explain less than half of these, and the others have no known cause. V and J calls and clone size come straight from that table; D and trimming were deduced from the DNA. The sample profile shows some 120,000 clones; just under 90% of them were found once. Around 3.3% of the sample belongs to the ten largest clones. The CDR3 runs 14 amino acids, cysteine and phenylalanine included. Of all the DNA, just the CDR3 is kept, 42 bases in frame from base 1. On this clone itself: Its antigen is still unknown. Qualities for individual bases were not recorded, and no much larger clone is one base off.

The donors were included in the validation cohort of around 120 subjects, a group kept apart from the roughly 670-subject first cohort. The sequence joins TRBV21-1 to TRBJ1-1; the table's D call TRBD1 went unverified against the DNA. TRBV21-1 is annotated as a pseudogene. Material for sequencing was PBMCs. The receptor comes from a man between 25 and 39 years old in good health and CMV-seronegative. The DNA is as follows: TGTGCCAGCAGCAGTGGACATCAGAACACTGAAGCTTTCTTT. This encodes CASSSGHQNTEAFF.